These 23 T cell receptor beta chains came from one sample sequenced in a study of ipilimumab plus nivolumab after autologous stem cell transplantation. Assay: immunoSEQ multiplex PCR; the TCRdb copy retains only in-frame clones and omits some. The data hold around 19,000 clones, with 81% observed a single time. This specimen was PBMCs, taken in a trial of ipilimumab plus nivolumab as post-transplant consolidation. The receptors were sampled from a male donor with diffuse large B-cell lymphoma.

CDR3 amino acids: CSTDSEWTEAFF. CDR3 sequence (DNA): TGCAGCACAGACAGCGAGTGGACTGAAGCTTTCTTT. V usage is TRBV29-1 and J usage is TRBJ1-1, with D possibly being TRBD1 (5 bases). The CDR3 spans 12 residues. Trimming removed 8 bases at V and 5 bases at J, with 15 bases between. CDR1 is SQVTM and CDR2 is ANQGSEA in the germline V gene.

The chain has TRBV19 and TRBJ1-2, with D unresolved. V was pared by 10 bases and J by 10 bases, with 19 bases between. Germline-derived CDR1 and CDR2 are LNHDA and SQIVND (reference sequence). This CDR3 is built from 12 residues. The CDR3 DNA sequence: TGTGCCACCTTCACCAAGACTTATTACTACACCTTC. Translating gives CATFTKTYYYTF.

In its sample, this clone is medium-sized. The CDR3 DNA follows: TGTGCCAGACCCGGACAGTTGGAGTATGGCTACACCTTC. Its translation: CARPGQLEYGYTF. This chain connects TRBV6-1 to TRBJ1-2; the D gene is possibly TRBD1 (6 bases). Trimming took off 9 bases at V and 5 bases at J, with 16 bases between the two ends. CDR1 and CDR2 from the germline V gene are MNHNS and SASEGT. The CDR3 length is 13 residues.

The chain recombines TRBV4-1 with TRBJ1-2, with a tentative D call TRBD1 (5 bases). Per the germline V gene, CDR1 is MGHRA and CDR2 is YSYEKL. CDR3 length: 14 amino acids. Trimming removed 6 bases at V and 8 bases at J, with 19 bases between. The CDR3 spells CASRPVGGSRGYTF. Written as DNA, the CDR3 is TGCGCCAGCAGGCCCGTGGGGGGGTCTCGAGGCTACACCTTC.

V gene TRBV19 combines with J gene TRBJ1-3; the D is unclear. Germline CDR1 is LNHDA and CDR2 is SQIVND (reference sequence). Trimming took 7 bases from V and 0 from J, leaving 13 bases between them. The CDR3 totals 15 residues. CDR3 sequence reads: CASTEGPNSGNTIYF. The CDR3 nucleotides read TGTGCCAGTACCGAAGGACCCAACTCTGGAAACACCATATATTTT.

The CDR3 loop is CASSPGTSLAGELFF. Here the CDR3 DNA reads TGTGCCAGCTCGCCCGGGACTAGTTTGGCCGGGGAGCTGTTTTTT. The gene calls are TRBV18 and TRBJ2-2; 8 nucleotides line up with TRBD2. Germline assignment: CDR1 KGHSH and CDR2 LQKENI. This CDR3 region has 15 residues. J was trimmed by 6 bases and V by 6 bases; bases with no gene match: 9.

The chain combines TRBV7-9 with TRBJ2-2; 7 nucleotides match TRBD1. The V and J ends lost 5 bases and 4 bases, in that order; junction bases with no gene match: 10. CDR3 length equals 16 residues. Germline CDR1 SEHNR, CDR2 FQNEAQ (reference sequence). The CDR3 DNA reads TGTGCCAGCAGCCGACAGGGCCCCATACCCACCGGGGAGCTGTTTTTT. Translating it yields CASSRQGPIPTGELFF.

CDR3 DNA sequence: TGTGCCAGCTCACCACCACAGGGGGCCATTCCCTACAATGAGCAGTTCTTC. Encoded protein: CASSPPQGAIPYNEQFF. This chain links TRBV18 with TRBJ2-1; 9 nucleotides agree with TRBD1. CDR1 is KGHSH and CDR2 is LQKENI in the germline V gene. The V gene end was trimmed by 0 bases and the J gene end by 2 bases; junction bases not matched to a gene: 5. CDR3 length: 17 amino acids.

The chain recombines TRBV4-1 with TRBJ2-1; no reliable D call. Trimming pared 3 bases from V and 7 bases from J, leaving 13 bases between. This CDR3 is built from 14 residues. CDR1 is MGHRA, CDR2 YSYEKL, per germline. For the CDR3, the DNA is TGCGCCAGCAGCCATCTCGGTGGTCGGAATGAGCAGTTCTTC. It encodes CASSHLGGRNEQFF.

By share, this clone ranks as medium-sized (0.01 to 0.1%). This rearrangement joins TRBV9 to TRBJ2-1; D gene uncertain. There are 15 residues in the CDR3. Looked up from germline, CDR1 is SGDLS and CDR2 is YYNGEE. The V end lost 6 bases, the J end lost 0 bases, and 13 bases lay between the germline ends. The CDR3 loop reads CASTPGRSSYNEQFF. As DNA, the CDR3 is TGTGCCAGCACCCCCGGAAGGAGCTCCTACAATGAGCAGTTCTTC.

The chain is built from TRBV10-1 and TRBJ2-1, with D unclear. Trimming stripped 6 bases from V and 9 bases from J, with 9 bases between. The V gene's germline CDR1 is WNHNN and CDR2 SYGVQD (reference sequence). The CDR3 contains 11 residues. The CDR3: CASSRSGEQFF. CDR3 sequence (DNA): TGCGCCAGCAGCCGATCGGGTGAGCAGTTCTTC.

V is TRBV11-2 and J is TRBJ1-3, with TRBD1 matching over 8 bases. The germline V gene encodes CDR1 SGHAT and CDR2 FQNNGV. Trimming took 5 bases from V and 5 from J; bases not matched to a gene: 5. The CDR3 loop spans 14 amino acids. The CDR3: CASSPRTGRNTIYF. CDR3 in DNA: TGTGCCAGCAGCCCTCGGACAGGGAGAAACACCATATATTTT.

V and J are TRBV9 and TRBJ1-5; 7 bases fit TRBD1. The J segment lost 4 bases and the V segment lost 3 bases, leaving 7 bases of the junction unmatched. Germline V gene sequence: CDR1 SGDLS, CDR2 YYNGEE. The CDR3 length is 15 residues. The CDR3 coding sequence is TGTGCCAGCAGCGGAGGGGGCAGGGGTAATCAGCCCCAGCATTTT. This gives the protein CASSGGGRGNQPQHF.

The J gene is TRBJ2-4, the V gene TRBV7-2; 9 bases match TRBD1. CDR3 length equals 17 residues. With V trimmed by 5 bases and J by 4 bases, 12 bases remained unmatched. Looked up from germline, CDR1 is SGHTA and CDR2 is FQGNSA. CDR3 in DNA: TGTGCCAGCAGCCCCCGGACAGGGGAACGGTGGAAAAACATTCAGTACTTC. This gives the protein CASSPRTGERWKNIQYF.

The chain recombines TRBV28 with TRBJ2-7; D is possibly TRBD1 (8 bases). This CDR3 spans 15 amino acids. The V end lost 6 bases, the J end lost 3 bases, and 18 bases lay between the germline ends. Germline lookup yields CDR1 MDHEN and CDR2 SYDVKM. This CDR3 is CASRDTGGVLYEQYF. CDR3 sequence (DNA): TGTGCCAGCAGAGATACAGGGGGGGTTCTCTACGAGCAGTACTTC.

The V and J genes are TRBV7-9 and TRBJ2-3; TRBD1 might be the D (6 bases). This CDR3 spans 12 amino acids. Per germline, CDR1 SEHNR and CDR2 FQNEAQ (reference sequence). The germline V and J ends were trimmed by 8 bases and 7 bases, with 13 bases remaining between them. CDR3 DNA sequence: TGTGCCAGCTTGAAGGGGACAAATACGCAGTATTTT. Its translation is CASLKGTNTQYF.

This rearrangement joins TRBV6-5 to TRBJ1-2; weak D call: TRBD1 (6 bases). Between the trimmed V and J ends, which lost 4 bases and 5 bases, there was a span of 11 bases. The CDR3 is made up of 13 amino acids. Germline V gene sequence: CDR1 MNHEY, CDR2 SVGAGI. CDR3 amino acids: CASSSPGTYGYTF. The CDR3 bases are TGTGCCAGCAGTTCTCCCGGGACATATGGCTACACCTTC.

The chain employs TRBV18 and TRBJ1-1; D gene unclear. Trimming cost V 3 bases and J 1 base, with 12 bases left between them. Germline-derived CDR1 and CDR2 are KGHSH and LQKENI. CDR3 length: 15 amino acids. Here the CDR3 DNA reads TGTGCCAGCTCACCCGTGCATCTGGGGAACACTGAAGCTTTCTTT. It encodes CASSPVHLGNTEAFF.

The CDR3 nucleotides are TGTGCCAGCTCGGGGACGCTAGAGGAAAAACTGTTTTTT. Translation: CASSGTLEEKLFF. V is TRBV18 and J is TRBJ1-4; perhaps TRBD1 as D (5 bases). The CDR3 extends over 13 amino acids. Germline V gives CDR1 KGHSH, CDR2 LQKENI. Trimming left V 6 bases short and J 8 bases short, with 13 bases between.

J is TRBJ2-3 and V is TRBV19; D is undetermined. The CDR3 covers 9 residues. Germline assignment: CDR1 LNHDA and CDR2 SQIVND (reference sequence). V was clipped by 7 bases and J by 11 bases, with 7 bases between them. CDR3 region: CASTTGQYF. The CDR3 region has the DNA TGTGCCAGTACTACGGGGCAGTATTTT.

This clone was detected only a few times. This chain joins TRBV27 and TRBJ2-1; D gene unclear. This CDR3 spans 14 amino acids. Trimming removed 4 bases at V and 4 bases at J, with 11 bases between. Germline loops: CDR1 MNHEY, CDR2 SMNVEV (reference sequence). The CDR3 here is CASSSSGNYNEQFF. CDR3 DNA sequence: TGTGCCAGCAGTTCCTCTGGAAATTACAATGAGCAGTTCTTC.

The chain couples TRBV7-2 to TRBJ2-5, with 7 positions matching TRBD2. The junction had 13 bases not matched to a gene; V was cut back by 2 bases and J by 7 bases. The CDR3 spans 16 residues. Germline values: CDR1 SGHTA, CDR2 FQGNSA. The DNA for the CDR3 is TGTGCCAGCAGCTTAAGCGGGATAGAGGCCAGCGGGACCCAGTACTTC. Amino acids: CASSLSGIEASGTQYF.

The chain uses TRBV7-2 and TRBJ2-5; D may be TRBD1 (6 bases). The CDR3 contains 14 residues. Trimming took 5 bases from V and 5 from J, leaving 15 bases between them. Germline values: CDR1 SGHTA, CDR2 FQGNSA. The CDR3 sequence: CASSPRQGPETQYF. CDR3 sequence (DNA): TGTGCCAGCAGCCCCCGTCAGGGGCCCGAGACCCAGTACTTC.